The next 5 T cell receptor beta chains were all read from a single sample in a study of siplizumab effects on memory and regulatory T cells. The assay was immunoSEQ multiplex PCR, and TCRdb's table has in-frame clones only and misses some. The repertoire holds around 95,000 clones, with about nine tenths as singletons. Sequences were obtained from CD4+ T cells sorted from blood. These receptors were collected from a human donor in good health.

The J gene is TRBJ1-2, the V gene TRBV2; 7 bases are a match to TRBD1. This CDR3 comprises 15 residues. From germline, CDR1 is SNHLY and CDR2 FYNNEI. The ends lost 2 bases at V and 8 bases at J; junction bases unmatched: 11. The CDR3 reads CASSENRGTAEGYTF. In DNA form, the CDR3 reads TGTGCCAGCAGTGAAAATCGAGGGACAGCGGAAGGCTACACCTTC.

The CDR3 sequence is CASSLWLRDDYGYTF. The CDR3 bases are TGTGCCAGCAGTTTATGGTTAAGGGACGACTATGGCTACACCTTC. The genes are TRBV28 and TRBJ1-2, with D possibly TRBD1 on 5 matching bases. Looked up from germline, CDR1 is MDHEN and CDR2 is SYDVKM. V lost 0 bases and J 3 bases, leaving 11 bases between the germline ends. CDR3 length: 15 amino acids.

This clone came up once. This chain joins TRBV5-1 and TRBJ2-3, with D perhaps TRBD2 (6 bases). The V gene lost 5 bases and the J gene lost 2 bases, with 9 bases spanning the gap. Germline values: CDR1 SGHRS, CDR2 YFSETQ. The CDR3 is 13 amino acids. CDR3 in DNA: TGCGCCAGCAGGTGGGGGGTCACAGATACGCAGTATTTT. It codes for CASRWGVTDTQYF.

V gene TRBV9 combines with J gene TRBJ1-1; D is undetermined. The CDR3 runs 17 residues. Germline CDR1 and CDR2: SGDLS and YYNGEE. The V end was cut by 1 base, the J end by 3 bases, with 19 bases between. As DNA, the CDR3 is TGTGCCAGCAGCGTAAATCCCCTCGGAGGGTCGGACACTGAAGCTTTCTTT. Its translation: CASSVNPLGGSDTEAFF.

The rearrangement links TRBV5-6 to TRBJ2-3, with D unclear. Germline values: CDR1 SGHDT, CDR2 YYEEEE. V was clipped by 4 bases and J by 3 bases, with 3 bases between them. The CDR3 is 11 amino acids. CDR3 amino acids: CASSQTDTQYF. The DNA for the CDR3 is TGTGCCAGCAGCCAAACAGATACGCAGTATTTT.